The clone carrying this T cell receptor (beta chain) was seen only a few times. This record comes from a study of identical twins. Germline loops: CDR1 SGHAT, CDR2 FQNNGV. With V trimmed by 2 bases and J by 6 bases, 12 bases remained unmatched. This CDR3 spans 16 amino acids. Template switching (which added a universal primer site) was used, and cDNA carried unique molecular identifiers. From the 5' RACE reads, TCRdb called clonotypes with MiXCR, one entry per CDR3 protein. The sample holds some 330,000 distinct CDR3 sequences, 9% to 10% seen once. Sample: naive T cells sorted from blood. The origin of this receptor is a woman aged 50 to 65 in good health. The rearrangement uses TRBV11-2 and TRBJ1-2; 7 bases agree with TRBD1. Written as DNA, the CDR3 is TGTGCCAGCAGCTTATCCCCGACAGGGAGGGAAGATGGCTACACCTTC. Encoded protein: CASSLSPTGREDGYTF.